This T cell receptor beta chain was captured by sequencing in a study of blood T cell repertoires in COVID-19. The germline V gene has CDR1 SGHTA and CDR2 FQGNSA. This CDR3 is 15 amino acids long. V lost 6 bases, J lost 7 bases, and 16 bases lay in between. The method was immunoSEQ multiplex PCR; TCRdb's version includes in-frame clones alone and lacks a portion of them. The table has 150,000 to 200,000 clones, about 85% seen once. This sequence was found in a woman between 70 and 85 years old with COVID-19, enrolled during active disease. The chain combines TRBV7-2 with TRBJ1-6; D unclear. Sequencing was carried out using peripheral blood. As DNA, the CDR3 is TGTGCCAGCAGATACGAGGGAGTCTCAAATTCACCCCTCCACTTT. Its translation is CASRYEGVSNSPLHF.